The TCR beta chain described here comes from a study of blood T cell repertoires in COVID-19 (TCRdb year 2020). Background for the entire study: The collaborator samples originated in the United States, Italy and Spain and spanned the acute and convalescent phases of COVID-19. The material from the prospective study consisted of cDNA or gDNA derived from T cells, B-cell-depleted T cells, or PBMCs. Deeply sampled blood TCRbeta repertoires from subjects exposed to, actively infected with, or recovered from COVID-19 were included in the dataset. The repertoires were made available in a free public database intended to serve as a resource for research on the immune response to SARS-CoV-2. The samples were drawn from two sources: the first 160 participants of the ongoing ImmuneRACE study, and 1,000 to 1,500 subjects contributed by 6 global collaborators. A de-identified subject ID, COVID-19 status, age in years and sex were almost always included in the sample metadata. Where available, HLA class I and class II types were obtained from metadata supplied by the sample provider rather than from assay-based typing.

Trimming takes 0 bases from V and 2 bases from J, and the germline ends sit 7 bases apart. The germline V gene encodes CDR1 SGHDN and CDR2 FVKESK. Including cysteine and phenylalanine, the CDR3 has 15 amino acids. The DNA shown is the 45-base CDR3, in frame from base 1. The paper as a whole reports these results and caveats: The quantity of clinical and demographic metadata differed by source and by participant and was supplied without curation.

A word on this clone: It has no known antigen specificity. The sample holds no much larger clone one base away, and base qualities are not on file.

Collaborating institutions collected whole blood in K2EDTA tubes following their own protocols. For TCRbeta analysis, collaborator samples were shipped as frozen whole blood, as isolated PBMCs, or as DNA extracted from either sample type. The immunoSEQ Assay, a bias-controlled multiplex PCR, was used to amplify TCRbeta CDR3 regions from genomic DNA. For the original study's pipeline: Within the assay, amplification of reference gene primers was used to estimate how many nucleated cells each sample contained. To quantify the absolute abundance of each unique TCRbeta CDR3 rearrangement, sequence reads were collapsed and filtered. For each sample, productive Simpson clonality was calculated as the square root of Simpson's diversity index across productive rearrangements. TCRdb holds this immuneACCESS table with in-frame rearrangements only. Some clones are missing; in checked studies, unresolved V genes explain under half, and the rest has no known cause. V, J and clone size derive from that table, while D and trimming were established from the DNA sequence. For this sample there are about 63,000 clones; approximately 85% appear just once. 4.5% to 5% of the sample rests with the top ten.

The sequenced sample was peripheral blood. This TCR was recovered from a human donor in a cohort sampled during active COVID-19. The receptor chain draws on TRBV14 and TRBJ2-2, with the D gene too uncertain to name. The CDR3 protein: CASSQDLVNTGELFF. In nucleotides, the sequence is TGTGCCAGCAGCCAAGATTTAGTTAACACCGGGGAGCTGTTTTTT.